This T cell receptor (beta chain) was captured in a study of blood T cells in healthy people across ages. A sample-barcoded 5' primer and a J-beta primer mix were used in a second PCR of roughly 6 to 11 cycles. One entry per CDR3 protein, called by TCRdb with MiXCR from the 5' RACE reads. The sample records under 950,000 distinct CDR3 sequences, about 20% being singletons. General study results and limits: Naive and antigen-experienced cells could not be conclusively compared, given unsorted PBMCs. The study regarded diversity estimates from one million T cells as underestimates.

Note on this clonotype: The antigen is undetermined.

Germline V CDR1 and CDR2: SQVTM, ANQGSEA. The CDR3 totals 13 residues. Trimming cost V 6 bases and J 0 bases, with 9 bases left between them. The clonotype comes from a man between 70 and 80 years old in good health. The specimen was blood. The rearrangement uses TRBV29-1 and TRBJ1-3; D is undetermined. CDR3 nucleotide sequence: TGCAGCGTAATCCAGGACTCTGGAAACACCATATATTTT. As protein: CSVIQDSGNTIYF.